A single T cell receptor (beta chain) is shown here with its context. Its antigen is unidentified. The sample originates from a study of radiotherapy plus CTLA-4 blockade in lung cancer. The study's findings and limits: Together with interferon-beta, which increased in serum after radiation, early dynamic changes in blood T cell clones were reportedly the best predictors of response.

Assay: immunoSEQ multiplex PCR; the TCRdb copy retains only in-frame clones and omits some. Among under 100,000 clones listed, around 81% were seen once. Germline CDR1 reads MGHRA; CDR2 reads YSYEKL. V was clipped by 0 bases and J by 6 bases, with 21 bases between them. The CDR3 has 18 residues. The receptor comes from a human donor with non-small cell lung cancer that progressed on radiotherapy plus ipilimumab. Sequences were derived from peripheral blood, sampled from a patient treated with radiotherapy plus ipilimumab. The chain links TRBV4-1 to TRBJ2-1, with D perhaps TRBD1 (5 bases). The CDR3 sequence: CASSQDSRDRHYSNEQFF. Written as DNA, the CDR3 is TGCGCCAGCAGCCAAGATAGTCGAGACAGACATTACAGCAATGAGCAGTTCTTC.